This T cell receptor (beta chain) is from a study of siplizumab effects on memory and regulatory T cells. The study, taken as a whole, reports: Treg-derived clones made up an average of about 68% of mappable alloreactive CD4+ clones with siplizumab and over 25% in controls.

The assay looked at 99,000 or so TCR templates in each sample. Produced via immunoSEQ multiplex PCR; TCRdb's table is partial and in-frame only. The sample lists about 120,000 clones, roughly 94% occurring once. Worth noting for this clone: Its antigen is unknown.

V lost 5 bases to trimming and J lost 8 bases; unmatched junction nucleotides: 8. Per germline, CDR1 MNHEY and CDR2 SMNVEV (reference sequence). The CDR3 consists of 14 residues. The TCR sequence derives from a human donor in good health. The chain is built from TRBV27 and TRBJ2-4; 8 bases map to TRBD2. Material for sequencing was non-Treg CD4+ T cells sorted from blood. The chain's CDR3 is CASSPWTSSDIQYF. As DNA, the CDR3 is TGTGCCAGCAGTCCCTGGACTAGCAGTGACATTCAGTACTTC.